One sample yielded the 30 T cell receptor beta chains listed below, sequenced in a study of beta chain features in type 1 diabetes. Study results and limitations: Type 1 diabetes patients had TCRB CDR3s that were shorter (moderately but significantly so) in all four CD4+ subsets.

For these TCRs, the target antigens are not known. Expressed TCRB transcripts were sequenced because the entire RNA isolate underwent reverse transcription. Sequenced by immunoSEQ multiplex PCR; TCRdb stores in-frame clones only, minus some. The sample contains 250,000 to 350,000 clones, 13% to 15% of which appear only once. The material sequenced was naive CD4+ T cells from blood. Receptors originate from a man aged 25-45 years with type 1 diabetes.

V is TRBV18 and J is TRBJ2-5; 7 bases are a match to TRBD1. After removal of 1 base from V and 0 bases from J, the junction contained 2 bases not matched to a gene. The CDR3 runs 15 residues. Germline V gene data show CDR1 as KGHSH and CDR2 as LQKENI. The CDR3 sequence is CASSPLGTDQETQYF. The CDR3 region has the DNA TGTGCCAGCTCACCACTCGGGACAGACCAAGAGACCCAGTACTTC.

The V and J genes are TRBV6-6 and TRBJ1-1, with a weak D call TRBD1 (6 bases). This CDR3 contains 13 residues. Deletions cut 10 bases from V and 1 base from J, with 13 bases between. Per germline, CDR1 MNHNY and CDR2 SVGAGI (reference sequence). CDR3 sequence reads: CATIWTANTEAFF. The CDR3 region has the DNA TGTGCCACCATTTGGACAGCGAACACTGAAGCTTTCTTT.

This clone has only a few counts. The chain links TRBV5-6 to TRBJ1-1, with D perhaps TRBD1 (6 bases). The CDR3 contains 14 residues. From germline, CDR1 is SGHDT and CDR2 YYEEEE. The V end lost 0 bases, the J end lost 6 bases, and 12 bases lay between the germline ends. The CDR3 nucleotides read TGTGCCAGCAGCTTGGACGGGGGGCGCGCTGAAGCTTTCTTT. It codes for CASSLDGGRAEAFF.

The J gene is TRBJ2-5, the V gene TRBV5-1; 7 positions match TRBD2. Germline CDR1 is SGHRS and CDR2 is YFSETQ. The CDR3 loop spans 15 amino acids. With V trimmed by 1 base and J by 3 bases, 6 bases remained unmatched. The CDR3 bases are TGCGCCAGCAGCTTGAACCCGGGAGGAGAAGAGACCCAGTACTTC. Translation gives CASSLNPGGEETQYF.

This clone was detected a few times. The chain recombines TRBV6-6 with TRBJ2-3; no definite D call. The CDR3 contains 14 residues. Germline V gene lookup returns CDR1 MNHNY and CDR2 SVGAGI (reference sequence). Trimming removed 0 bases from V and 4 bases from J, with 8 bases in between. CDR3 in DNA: TGTGCCAGCAGTTACTCGCTAGGCGCAGATACGCAGTATTTT. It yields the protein CASSYSLGADTQYF.

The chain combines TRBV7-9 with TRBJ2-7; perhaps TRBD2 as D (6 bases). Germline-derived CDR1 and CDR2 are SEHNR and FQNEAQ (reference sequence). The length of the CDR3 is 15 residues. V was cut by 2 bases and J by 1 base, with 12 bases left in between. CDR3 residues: CASSLKVADSYEQYF. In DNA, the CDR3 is TGTGCCAGCAGCTTAAAAGTAGCGGATTCCTACGAGCAGTACTTC. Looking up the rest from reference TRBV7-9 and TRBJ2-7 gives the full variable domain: DTGVSQNPRHKITKRGQNVTFRCDPISEHNRLYWYRQTLGQGPEFLTYFQNEAQLEKSRLLSDRFSAERPKGSFSTLEIQRTEQGDSAMYLCASSLKVADSYEQYFGPGTRLTVT.

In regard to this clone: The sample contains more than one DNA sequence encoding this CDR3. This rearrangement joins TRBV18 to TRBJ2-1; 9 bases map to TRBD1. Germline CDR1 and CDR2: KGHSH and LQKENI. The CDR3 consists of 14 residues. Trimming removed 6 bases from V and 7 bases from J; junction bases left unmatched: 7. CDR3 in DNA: TGTGCCAGCTCGCCCGGGACAGGGAGGAATGAGCAGTTCTTC. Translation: CASSPGTGRNEQFF.

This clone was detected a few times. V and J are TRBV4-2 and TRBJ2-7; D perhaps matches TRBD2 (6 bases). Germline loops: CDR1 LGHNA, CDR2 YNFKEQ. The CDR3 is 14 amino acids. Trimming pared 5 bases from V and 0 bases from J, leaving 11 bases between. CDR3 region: CASSDDGSSYEQYF. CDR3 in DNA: TGTGCCAGCAGCGATGACGGGAGCTCCTACGAGCAGTACTTC.

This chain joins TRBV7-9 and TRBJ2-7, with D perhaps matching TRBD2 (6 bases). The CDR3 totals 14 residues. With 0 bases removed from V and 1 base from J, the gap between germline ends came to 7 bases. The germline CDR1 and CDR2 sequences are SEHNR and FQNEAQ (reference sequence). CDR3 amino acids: CASSLAGTSYEQYF. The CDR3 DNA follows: TGTGCCAGCAGCTTAGCAGGGACTTCCTACGAGCAGTACTTC.

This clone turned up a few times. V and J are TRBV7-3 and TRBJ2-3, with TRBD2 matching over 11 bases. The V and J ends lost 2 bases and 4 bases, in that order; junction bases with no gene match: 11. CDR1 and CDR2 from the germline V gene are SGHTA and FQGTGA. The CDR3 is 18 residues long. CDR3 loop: CASSLEGRVAGGPDTQYF. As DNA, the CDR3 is TGTGCCAGCAGCTTAGAGGGCAGAGTAGCGGGAGGGCCAGATACGCAGTATTTT.

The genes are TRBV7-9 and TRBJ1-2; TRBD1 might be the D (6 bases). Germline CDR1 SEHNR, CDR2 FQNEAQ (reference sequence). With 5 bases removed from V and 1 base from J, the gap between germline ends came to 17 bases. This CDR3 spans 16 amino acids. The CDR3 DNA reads TGTGCCAGCAGCCCCGAGGGGGGGCTGGGTAACTATGGCTACACCTTC. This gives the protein CASSPEGGLGNYGYTF.

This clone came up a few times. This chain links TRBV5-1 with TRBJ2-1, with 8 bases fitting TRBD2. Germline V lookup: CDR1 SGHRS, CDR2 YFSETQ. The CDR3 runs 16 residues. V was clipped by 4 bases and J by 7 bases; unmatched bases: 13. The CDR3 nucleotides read TGCGCCAGCAGCGCCGGGGAGAGCGGGAGAATAAATGAGCAGTTCTTC. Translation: CASSAGESGRINEQFF.

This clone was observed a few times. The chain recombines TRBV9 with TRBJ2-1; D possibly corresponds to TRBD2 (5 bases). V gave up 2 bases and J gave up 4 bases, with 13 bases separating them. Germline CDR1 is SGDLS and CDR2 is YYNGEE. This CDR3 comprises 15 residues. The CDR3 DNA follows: TGTGCCAGCAGCGTTGAGGGAGCGTTATACAATGAGCAGTTCTTC. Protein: CASSVEGALYNEQFF. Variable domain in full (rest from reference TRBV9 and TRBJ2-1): DSGVTQTPKHLITATGQRVTLRCSPRSGDLSVYWYQQSLDQGLQFLIQYYNGEERAKGNILERFSAQQFPDLHSELNLSSLELGDSALYFCASSVEGALYNEQFFGPGTRLTVL.

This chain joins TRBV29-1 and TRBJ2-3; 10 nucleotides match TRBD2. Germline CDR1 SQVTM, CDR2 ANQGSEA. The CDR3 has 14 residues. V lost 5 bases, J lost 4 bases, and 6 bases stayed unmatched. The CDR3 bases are TGCAGCGTTTTAGCGGGAGGTAGCGCAGATACGCAGTATTTT. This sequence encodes CSVLAGGSADTQYF.

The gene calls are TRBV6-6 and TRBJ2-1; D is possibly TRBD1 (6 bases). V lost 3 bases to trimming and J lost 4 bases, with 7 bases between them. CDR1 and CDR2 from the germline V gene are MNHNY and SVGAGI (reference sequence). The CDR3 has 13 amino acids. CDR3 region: CASSYRGYNEQFF. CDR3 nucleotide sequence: TGTGCCAGCAGTTATAGGGGGTACAATGAGCAGTTCTTC.

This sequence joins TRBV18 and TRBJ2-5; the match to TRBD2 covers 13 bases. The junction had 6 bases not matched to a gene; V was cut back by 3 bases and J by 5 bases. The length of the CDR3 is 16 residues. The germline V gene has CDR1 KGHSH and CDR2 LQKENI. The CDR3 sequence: CASSPWTSGSGETQYF. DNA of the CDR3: TGTGCCAGCTCACCTTGGACTAGCGGGAGTGGGGAGACCCAGTACTTC.

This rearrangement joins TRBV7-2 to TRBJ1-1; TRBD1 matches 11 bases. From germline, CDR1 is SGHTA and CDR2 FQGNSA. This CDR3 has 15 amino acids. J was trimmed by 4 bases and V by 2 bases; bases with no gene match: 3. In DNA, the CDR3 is TGTGCCAGCAGCTTATCCGGGACAGGGGGCACTGAAGCTTTCTTT. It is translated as CASSLSGTGGTEAFF.

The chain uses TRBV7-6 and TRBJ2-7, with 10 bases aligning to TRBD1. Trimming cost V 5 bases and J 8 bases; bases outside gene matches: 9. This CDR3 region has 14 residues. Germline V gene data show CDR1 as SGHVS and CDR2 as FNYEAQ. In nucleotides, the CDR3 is TGTGCCAGCAGCCCCCCAGGGACAGGGGTTCAGCAGTACTTC. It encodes CASSPPGTGVQQYF.

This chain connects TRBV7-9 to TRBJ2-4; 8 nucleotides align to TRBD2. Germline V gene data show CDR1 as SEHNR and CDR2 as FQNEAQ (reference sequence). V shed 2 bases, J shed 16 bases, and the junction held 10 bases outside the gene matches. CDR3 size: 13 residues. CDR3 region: CASSLNEAGGAYF. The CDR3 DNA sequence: TGTGCCAGCAGCTTAAATGAGGCGGGAGGTGCATACTTC.

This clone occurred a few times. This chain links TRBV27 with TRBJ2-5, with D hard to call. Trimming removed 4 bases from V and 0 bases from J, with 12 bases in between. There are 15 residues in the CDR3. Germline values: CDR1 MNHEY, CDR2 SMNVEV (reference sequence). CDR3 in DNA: TGTGCCAGCAGTTGGTCTCCTACGTACCAAGAGACCCAGTACTTC. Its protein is CASSWSPTYQETQYF.

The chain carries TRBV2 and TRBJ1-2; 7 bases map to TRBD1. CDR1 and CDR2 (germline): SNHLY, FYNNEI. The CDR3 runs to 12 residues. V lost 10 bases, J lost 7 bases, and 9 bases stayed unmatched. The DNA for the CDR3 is TGTGCCACCGGACAGGAATCGTCTGGCTACACCTTC. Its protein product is CATGQESSGYTF.

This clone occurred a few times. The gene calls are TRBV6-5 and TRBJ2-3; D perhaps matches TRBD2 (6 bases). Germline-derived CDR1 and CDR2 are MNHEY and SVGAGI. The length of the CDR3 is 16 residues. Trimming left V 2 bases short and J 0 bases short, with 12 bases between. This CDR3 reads CASSYQGGISTDTQYF. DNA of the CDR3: TGTGCCAGCAGTTACCAGGGCGGGATAAGCACAGATACGCAGTATTTT.

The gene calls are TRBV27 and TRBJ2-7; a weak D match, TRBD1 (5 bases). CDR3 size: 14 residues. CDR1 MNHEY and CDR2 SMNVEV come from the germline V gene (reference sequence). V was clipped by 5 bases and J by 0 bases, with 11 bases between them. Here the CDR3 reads CASSDSWSSYEQYF. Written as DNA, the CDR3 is TGTGCCAGCAGTGACAGTTGGTCCTCCTACGAGCAGTACTTC.

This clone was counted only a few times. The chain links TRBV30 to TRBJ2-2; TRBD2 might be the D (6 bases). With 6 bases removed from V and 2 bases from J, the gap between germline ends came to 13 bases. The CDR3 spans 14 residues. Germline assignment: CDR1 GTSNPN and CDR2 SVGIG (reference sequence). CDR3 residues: CACKAGGNTGELFF. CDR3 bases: TGTGCCTGCAAAGCGGGCGGAAACACCGGGGAGCTGTTTTTT.

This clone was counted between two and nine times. CDR3 in amino acids: CASSAQQGSGEQYF. CDR3 nucleotides: TGTGCCAGCAGCGCCCAACAGGGGTCGGGTGAGCAGTACTTC. J is TRBJ2-7 and V is TRBV13; 7 bases line up with TRBD1. Germline trimming cut 5 bases from V and 7 bases from J; bases unmatched to any gene: 11. This CDR3 is 14 amino acids long. Germline loops: CDR1 PRHDT, CDR2 FYEKMQ (reference sequence).

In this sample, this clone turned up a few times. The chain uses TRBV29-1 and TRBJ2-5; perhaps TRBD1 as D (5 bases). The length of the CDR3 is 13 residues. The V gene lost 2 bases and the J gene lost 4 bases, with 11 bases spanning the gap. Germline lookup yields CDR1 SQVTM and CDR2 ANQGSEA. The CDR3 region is CSVEPGNRETQYF. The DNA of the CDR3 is TGCAGCGTTGAACCAGGGAATAGAGAGACCCAGTACTTC.

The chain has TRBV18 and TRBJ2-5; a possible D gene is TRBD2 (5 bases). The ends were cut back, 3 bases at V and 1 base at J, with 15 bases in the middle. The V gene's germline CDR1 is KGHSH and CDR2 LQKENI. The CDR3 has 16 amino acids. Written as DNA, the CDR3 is TGTGCCAGCTCACCGGTCCTGTATAGCGCCCAAGAGACCCAGTACTTC. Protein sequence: CASSPVLYSAQETQYF.

CDR3 protein: CATASGFNQPQHF. CDR3 DNA sequence: TGTGCCACCGCCTCAGGATTCAATCAGCCCCAGCATTTT. The chain has TRBV2 and TRBJ1-5, with D unresolved. The germline V gene has CDR1 SNHLY and CDR2 FYNNEI. V was cut by 10 bases and J by 3 bases, with 13 bases left in between. This CDR3 has 13 amino acids.

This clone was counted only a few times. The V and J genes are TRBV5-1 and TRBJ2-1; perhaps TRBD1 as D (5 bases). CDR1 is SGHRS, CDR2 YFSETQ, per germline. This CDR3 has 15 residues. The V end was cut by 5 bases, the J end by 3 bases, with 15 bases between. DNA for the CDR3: TGCGCCAGCAGGTCGGCCTCCCAGGGCTACAATGAGCAGTTCTTC. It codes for CASRSASQGYNEQFF.

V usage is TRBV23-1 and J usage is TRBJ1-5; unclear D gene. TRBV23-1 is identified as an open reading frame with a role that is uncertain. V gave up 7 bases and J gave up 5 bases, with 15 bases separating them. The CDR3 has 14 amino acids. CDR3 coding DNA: TGCGCCAGCATACTGACGGGTAACGATCAGCCCCAGCATTTT. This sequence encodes CASILTGNDQPQHF.